A selection of T cell receptor beta chains follows, all from one sample in a study of blood T cells in healthy people across ages. TCRdb re-called the 5' RACE reads through MiXCR, storing one row per CDR3 protein. The repertoire has under 1,000,000 distinct CDR3 sequences, roughly 35% of them found once; the top ten carry over 10%. Sequencing was performed on blood. The receptors here all came from a man aged 18 to 30 in good health. Each CDR3 is given with its conserved first and last residue. A D gene is named only where the DNA matches it firmly. For some rows the clone size is stated as once, few or many, or as a class when expanded; others skip it.

j_call v_call clone_size d_call cdr3_nt cdr3_aa
TRBJ1-2 TRBV5-1 . . TGCGCCAGCAGCTTGGAAGGGGGACGCTGGCATGGCTACACCTTC CASSLEGGRWHGYTF
TRBJ2-7 TRBV27 . TRBD2 TGTGCCAGCAGTTTCCACGGACGAGGTCGGGGGGAGTACGAGCAGTACTTC CASSFHGRGRGEYEQYF
TRBJ2-2 TRBV12-3/TRBV12-4 . . TGTGCCAGCAGTTTAGGGGGTGGCCGTACGAAGAAGGCGAACACCGGGGAGCTGTTTTTT CASSLGGGRTKKANTGELFF
TRBJ1-2 TRBV4-2 many . TGTGCCAGCAGCCAAGTAGGGTGGGATGGCTACACCTTC CASSQVGWDGYTF
TRBJ1-1 TRBV20-1 . . TGCAGTCCCCTTGAGGACCGCATGAACACTGAAGCTTTCTTT CSPLEDRMNTEAFF
TRBJ1-2 TRBV12-3/TRBV12-4 . TRBD1 TGTGCCAGCAGTTTATCCCAGGGGGCGGTCTATGGCTACACCTTC CASSLSQGAVYGYTF
TRBJ1-1 TRBV12-3/TRBV12-4 . . TGTGCCAGCAGTTTAGTGGGGTTCCCTGAAGCTTTCTTT CASSLVGFPEAFF
TRBJ1-1 TRBV12-3/TRBV12-4 . . TGTGCCAGCGCCCAGGGGAGAGAAGCTTTCTTT CASAQGREAFF
TRBJ1-2 TRBV9 few . TGTGCCAGCAGCGTAGTGTCGCGGCAGGTTGGCTATGGCTACACCTTC CASSVVSRQVGYGYTF
TRBJ2-7 TRBV20-1 few . TGCAGTGCTGACGACAGGCGGACTTCATACGAGCAGTACTTC CSADDRRTSYEQYF
TRBJ1-1 TRBV5-1 . TRBD1 TGCGCCAGCAGCTTACTACAGGGGCAAGCGGCTGAAGCTTTCTTT CASSLLQGQAAEAFF
TRBJ2-5 TRBV29-1 many . TGCAGCGTTGAAATTGATCCAGGCGAGACCCAGTACTTC CSVEIDPGETQYF
TRBJ2-7 TRBV7-2 . . TGTGCCAGCAGCGGAACTAGCAAATCCTACAATGAGCAGTACTTC CASSGTSKSYNEQYF
TRBJ2-3 TRBV4-1 many . TGCGCCAGCAGCCAAGAAATTAGAGGGAGCACAGATACGCAGTATTTT CASSQEIRGSTDTQYF
TRBJ1-1 TRBV20-1 few . TGCAGTGCTAGAGTACCGGCCCTGAACACTGAAGCTTTCTTT CSARVPALNTEAFF
TRBJ1-2 TRBV3-1 many . TGTGCCAGCAGCCTGAGGACTAACTATGGCTACACCTTC CASSLRTNYGYTF
TRBJ1-1 TRBV20-1 . TRBD1 TGCAGTGCCAAAACGACAGGGACGAACACTGAAGCTTTCTTT CSAKTTGTNTEAFF
TRBJ2-2 TRBV7-8 . TRBD1 TGTGCCAGCAGACCTACAGGGGGCGCGGGCACCGGGGAGCTGTTTTTT CASRPTGGAGTGELFF
TRBJ2-6 TRBV10-3 . TRBD1 TGTGCCGTCTGGCCGGGACAGGGCATCTCTGGGGCCAACGTCCTGACTTTC CAVWPGQGISGANVLTF
TRBJ2-7 TRBV5-5 many TRBD1 TGTGCCAGCAGCTTGTCACCAGGGCAGACAGGGGACGAGCAGTACTTC CASSLSPGQTGDEQYF
TRBJ2-1 TRBV10-3 many TRBD2 TGTGCCACCGGGACTAGCGACGGCAATGAGCAGTTCTTC CATGTSDGNEQFF
TRBJ2-1 TRBV20-1 . . TGCAGTGCTCCCCAAGTACTATGGACCAACAATGAGCAGTTCTTC CSAPQVLWTNNEQFF
TRBJ1-4 TRBV5-1 few . TGCGCCAGCAGCTCCCAAGCGGGGGCGGATGAAAAACTGTTTTTT CASSSQAGADEKLFF
TRBJ2-1 TRBV7-2 few . TGTGCCAGCAGCACGCCCCCTAAGCAACAGTTCTTC CASSTPPKQQFF
TRBJ2-7 TRBV28 . . TGTGCCAGCAGTTTAGCCCCCCGGGATGGGCACGAGCAGTACTTC CASSLAPRDGHEQYF
TRBJ2-3 TRBV9 once . TGTGCCAGCAGCGTAGTTGGAGGTCGGGTAGATACGCAGTATTTT CASSVVGGRVDTQYF
TRBJ1-1 TRBV3-1 . TRBD1 TGTGCCAGCAGCGGACAGGGTTCAGGAGGGGCTTTCTTT CASSGQGSGGAFF
TRBJ2-3 TRBV12-3/TRBV12-4 many . TGTGCCAGCAGCCGAGCCGCGAGCTATACGCAGTATTTT CASSRAASYTQYF
TRBJ2-1 TRBV3-1 few . TGTGCCAGCAGCTACGACCGGTTTCAGTTCTTC CASSYDRFQFF
TRBJ2-5 TRBV7-2 few . TGTGCCAGCAGCTTTACAGAGATACGAGTGCAGTACTTC CASSFTEIRVQYF
TRBJ2-7 TRBV20-1 once TRBD2 TGCAGTGCTAAGCCAACTAGCGGGGGGCTTGGGTTGGATGAGCAGTACTTC CSAKPTSGGLGLDEQYF
TRBJ2-1 TRBV3-1 few TRBD2 TGTGCCAGCAGCCAAGCTCCCAGCGGGGGTTACAATGAGCAGTTCTTC CASSQAPSGGYNEQFF
TRBJ2-5 TRBV12-3/TRBV12-4 . . TGTGCCAGCAGTTTGGATGGGCTTACCGAAGAGACCCAGTACTTC CASSLDGLTEETQYF
TRBJ2-6 TRBV9 . TRBD1 TGTGCCAGCAGCGTAGCAGGGGGCTCTACTGGGGCCAACGTCCTGACTTTC CASSVAGGSTGANVLTF
TRBJ2-1 TRBV10-3 . . TGTGCCATCAGGAGGACTAACGGGGGGCCCAATGAGCAGTTCTTC CAIRRTNGGPNEQFF
TRBJ2-3 TRBV7-2 few . TGTGCCAGCAGCTCCCTTACCAGGGGCCCCGATACGCAGTATTTT CASSSLTRGPDTQYF
TRBJ2-3 TRBV6-1 . TRBD2 TGTGCCAGCAGAGGCGGGAGTCCCCCAGATACGCAGTATTTT CASRGGSPPDTQYF
TRBJ1-5 TRBV20-1 few . TGCAGTGCTAGAGATGGAGGAAGCAATCAGCCCCAGCATTTT CSARDGGSNQPQHF
TRBJ1-4 TRBV12-3/TRBV12-4 few TRBD1 TGTGCCAGCAGCCAGGGGGCAGGGGGCTCGGAAAAACTGTTTTTT CASSQGAGGSEKLFF
TRBJ1-4 TRBV11-1 . TRBD1 TGTGCCAGCAGCCGGACCGACAGGGGGCCCGGCGAGGCGGAAAAACTGTTTTTT CASSRTDRGPGEAEKLFF
TRBJ2-3 TRBV28 . . TGTGCCAGCAGGTTGGAACTCGGGGAGGATGATACGCAGTATTTT CASRLELGEDDTQYF
TRBJ2-7 TRBV4-3 . TRBD2 TGCGCCAGCAGCCCCACCGGGGGGGGCTCCTACGAGCAGTACTTC CASSPTGGGSYEQYF
TRBJ2-3 TRBV29-1 many . TGCAGCGTTGAAGAGGCGGCTGGCACAGATACGCAGTATTTT CSVEEAAGTDTQYF
TRBJ1-2 TRBV5-6 few . TGTGCCAGCAGCCCCGGGGGGCGTCCCTATGGCTACACCTTC CASSPGGRPYGYTF
TRBJ2-7 TRBV20-1 few . TGCAGTGCTAGAGATAACAGGGCGCCATCGGGCGAGCAGTACTTC CSARDNRAPSGEQYF
TRBJ1-5 TRBV6-5 . TRBD1 TGTGCCAGCAGTTACTCGGGGACAGGGCGTCAGCCCCAGCATTTT CASSYSGTGRQPQHF
TRBJ2-7 TRBV12-3/TRBV12-4 many . TGTGCCAGCAGTTTTGGACAAGCCTACGAGCAGTACTTC CASSFGQAYEQYF
TRBJ1-1 TRBV15 . . TGTGCCACCAGCAGAGGACGAATGAACACTGAAGCTTTCTTT CATSRGRMNTEAFF
TRBJ2-5 TRBV6-6 few . TGTGCCAGCAGTTACTCGTCGGGTCCGGAGACCCAGTACTTC CASSYSSGPETQYF